A single sample gave rise to the 24 T cell receptor beta chains below, sequenced in a study of blood T cells in healthy people across ages. The use of a sample-barcoded 5' primer and a J-beta primer mix characterized a second PCR of roughly 6 to 11 cycles. TCRdb reprocessed the 5' RACE reads via MiXCR and lists one record per CDR3 protein. The sample carries approximately 1.5 million distinct CDR3 sequences, almost 35% recorded once. The specimen sequenced was blood. The receptors originated from a woman between 25 and 40 years old in good health.

The V gene is TRBV3-1, the J gene TRBJ1-6; 7 bases are a match to TRBD1. This CDR3 has 17 amino acids. V shed 3 bases and J 5 bases; nucleotides not matched to a gene: 10. The germline V gene encodes CDR1 LGHDT and CDR2 YNNKEL (reference sequence). In DNA form, the CDR3 reads TGTGCCAGCAGCCAGGGACAGAGAAAGGAACATAATTCACCCCTCCACTTT. This encodes CASSQGQRKEHNSPLHF.

As for this clonotype: A read error may produce the germline difference seen at one junction end. The J gene is TRBJ2-1, the V gene TRBV27; 7 bases are shared with TRBD2. Germline lookup yields CDR1 MNHEY and CDR2 SMNVEV (reference sequence). The CDR3 length is 15 residues. In DNA, the CDR3 is TGTTCCAGCAGACGGATTCCGGGAGGAAACAATGAGCAGTTCTTC. Its translation is CSSRRIPGGNNEQFF.

The gene calls are TRBV5-1 and TRBJ2-1, with 14 bases that match TRBD2. The CDR3 loop spans 14 amino acids. Germline V gene sequence: CDR1 SGHRS, CDR2 YFSETQ. Trimming took 6 bases from V and 8 from J; bases not matched to a gene: 4. The CDR3 protein is CASTGLAGADEQFF. The CDR3 DNA sequence: TGCGCCAGCACGGGACTAGCGGGAGCAGATGAGCAGTTCTTC.

This clonotype has only a few counts. V usage is TRBV15 and J usage is TRBJ2-3, with D tentatively TRBD1 or TRBD2 (5 bases each). The V end was cut by 1 base, the J end by 6 bases, with 20 bases between. CDR3 length: 17 amino acids. From germline, CDR1 is LNHNV and CDR2 YYDKDF (reference sequence). The CDR3 loop is CATSRGGYGQNTDTQYF. The CDR3 DNA sequence: TGTGCCACCAGCAGAGGCGGGTACGGACAAAACACGGATACGCAGTATTTT.

This clonotype was picked up a small number of times. One end of the junction fails to match germline, which may point to a read error. J is TRBJ2-2 and V is TRBV28; possibly TRBD2 for D (5 bases). The germline gives CDR1 MDHEN, CDR2 SYDVKM. The CDR3 runs to 13 residues. CDR3 in DNA: TGCGCCAGCAGCCTACTAGGTACCGGGGAGCTGTTTTTT. Translating it yields CASSLLGTGELFF.

Only a few counts were recorded for this clonotype. This chain connects TRBV7-9 to TRBJ2-1; 7 bases are shared with TRBD2. V lost 5 bases, J lost 0 bases, and 7 bases stayed unmatched. In germline, CDR1 is SEHNR, CDR2 FQNEAQ (reference sequence). CDR3 size: 16 residues. CDR3 amino acids: CASSALGGTSYNEQFF. In DNA form, the CDR3 reads TGTGCCAGCAGCGCCTTGGGGGGGACCTCCTACAATGAGCAGTTCTTC.

This clonotype was counted only a few times. The genes are TRBV27 and TRBJ2-3; D is unresolved. Germline V gene sequence: CDR1 MNHEY, CDR2 SMNVEV (reference sequence). The V gene lost 6 bases and the J gene lost 3 bases, with 10 bases spanning the gap. This CDR3 has 13 amino acids. The CDR3 DNA reads as TGTGCCAGCAGCCCCTTCGGAACAGATACGCAGTATTTT. Its protein is CASSPFGTDTQYF.

This clonotype was counted between two and nine times. The junction differs from germline at one of its ends, possibly a read error. The rearrangement links TRBV27 to TRBJ2-1; 9 bases map to TRBD2. There are 15 residues in the CDR3. Per the germline V gene, CDR1 is MNHEY and CDR2 is SMNVEV (reference sequence). DNA for the CDR3: TGTGCCAGCAGTTTACTAGCGGGGCCTACGGATGAGCGGTTCTTC. It is translated as CASSLLAGPTDERFF.

The V gene is TRBV7-2, the J gene TRBJ2-2; 11 bases are shared with TRBD1. V shed 4 bases and J 3 bases; nucleotides not matched to a gene: 4. CDR1 is SGHTA, CDR2 FQGNSA, per germline. The CDR3 is made up of 16 amino acids. The CDR3 nucleotides are TGTGCCAGCAGCTCTCGGACAGGGGGCTACACCGGGGAGCTGTTTTTT. Translated, it gives CASSSRTGGYTGELFF. The full variable domain, its missing parts supplied by reference TRBV7-2 and TRBJ2-2, is GAGVSQSPSNKVTEKGKDVELRCDPISGHTALYWYRQSLGQGLEFLIYFQGNSAPDKSGLPSDRFSAERTGGSVSTLTIQRTQQEDSAVYLCASSSRTGGYTGELFFGEGSRLTVL.

Only a few counts were recorded for this clonotype. The rearrangement links TRBV20-1 to TRBJ2-3, with D possibly being TRBD2 (6 bases). Germline V gene data show CDR1 as DFQATT and CDR2 as SNEGSKA (reference sequence). This CDR3 has 13 residues. V was pared by 6 bases and J by 0 bases, with 10 bases between. The CDR3 is CSATGTSTDTQYF. CDR3 nucleotide sequence: TGCAGTGCGACCGGGACTAGCACAGATACGCAGTATTTT.

The genes are TRBV6-2 or TRBV6-3 and TRBJ2-5; a weak D match, TRBD2 (6 bases). Germline CDR1 and CDR2: MNHEY and SVGEGT. Trimming took off 1 base at V and 5 bases at J, with 20 bases between the two ends. CDR3 length equals 17 residues. The DNA of the CDR3 is TGTGCCAGCAGTTACTTGGCTGGTAGCGGCACCCGGGAGACCCAGTACTTC. The encoded protein is CASSYLAGSGTRETQYF.

The chain uses TRBV20-1 and TRBJ2-5; tentatively, D is TRBD1 (6 bases). The J call may be faulty, since TRBJ2-7 better matches the DNA end. Germline-derived CDR1 and CDR2 are DFQATT and SNEGSKA (reference sequence). The CDR3 spans 12 residues. The CDR3 sequence is CSPTPRGDEQYF. CDR3 DNA: TGCAGTCCCACCCCCAGGGGAGACGAGCAGTACTTC.

J is TRBJ2-3 and V is TRBV12-3 or TRBV12-4; D uncertain. The V and J ends lost 8 bases and 2 bases respectively, with 17 bases between them. This CDR3 is built from 15 residues. DNA for the CDR3: TGTGCCAGCTCGCCCAGATTGAGGTCCACAGATACGCAGTATTTT. Translated, it gives CASSPRLRSTDTQYF.

The chain combines TRBV6-1 with TRBJ1-5; D not resolved. The CDR3 spans 13 residues. Per germline, CDR1 MNHNS and CDR2 SASEGT. Between the trimmed V and J ends, which lost 4 bases and 7 bases, there was a span of 11 bases. The chain's CDR3 is CASSGALQQPQHF. The DNA of the CDR3 is TGTGCCAGCAGTGGGGCCCTCCAGCAGCCCCAGCATTTT.

The chain links TRBV12-3 or TRBV12-4 to TRBJ2-5, with D tentatively TRBD2 (5 bases). Trimming cost V 5 bases and J 5 bases, with 18 bases left between them. CDR3 length: 15 amino acids. CDR3 amino acids: CASSLEAGRTETQYF. For the CDR3, the DNA is TGTGCCAGCAGTCTGGAGGCAGGCCGAACGGAGACCCAGTACTTC.

The chain is built from TRBV11-2 and TRBJ1-2; 10 bases map to TRBD1. Germline loops: CDR1 SGHAT, CDR2 FQNNGV. The length of the CDR3 is 15 residues. V gave up 9 bases and J gave up 5 bases; unmatched junction bases: 12. In DNA, the CDR3 is TGTGCCAGTTGGAAAACGGGGACAGGGGCATATGGCTACACCTTC. This sequence encodes CASWKTGTGAYGYTF. Based on the CDR3 plus reference TRBV11-2 and TRBJ1-2, the full variable domain is EAGVAQSPRYKIIEKRQSVAFWCNPISGHATLYWYQQILGQGPKLLIQFQNNGVVDDSQLPKDRFSAERLKGVDSTLKIQPAKLEDSAVYLCASWKTGTGAYGYTFGSGTRLTVV.

The rearrangement links TRBV20-1 to TRBJ2-7; 8 positions agree with TRBD2. The J segment lost 7 bases and the V segment lost 2 bases, leaving 7 bases of the junction unmatched. The germline CDR1 and CDR2 sequences are DFQATT and SNEGSKA (reference sequence). The CDR3 is 13 amino acids. The CDR3 loop reads CSARQSGSGEQYF. CDR3 sequence (DNA): TGCAGTGCTAGACAAAGCGGGAGCGGTGAGCAGTACTTC.

CDR3 protein: CASVLGQGSNTGELFF. The DNA of the CDR3 is TGTGCCAGCGTACTGGGACAGGGATCGAACACCGGGGAGCTGTTTTTT. The chain couples TRBV21-1 to TRBJ2-2; TRBD1 is taken as the D call from the table, unchecked against the DNA. TRBV21-1 is a pseudogene locus. The CDR3 is made up of 16 amino acids.

This clonotype was observed a handful of times. The V and J genes are TRBV5-1 and TRBJ2-5; TRBD1 might be the D (6 bases). Germline CDR1 and CDR2: SGHRS and YFSETQ. CDR3 length: 15 residues. V was trimmed by 4 bases and J by 2 bases, leaving 15 bases between them. DNA for the CDR3: TGCGCCAGCAGCAAAATTTCCGGGACACAAGAGACCCAGTACTTC. This translates into CASSKISGTQETQYF.

This clonotype was seen repeatedly, ten times or more. This chain uses TRBV7-9 with TRBJ2-1; 13 nucleotides line up with TRBD2. CDR3 length equals 15 residues. The germline gives CDR1 SEHNR, CDR2 FQNEAQ (reference sequence). V lost 4 bases, J lost 10 bases, and 7 bases stayed unmatched. CDR3 coding DNA: TGTGCCAGCAGCTCTGGACTAGCGGGAGTTGGAGAGCAGTTCTTC. Its protein is CASSSGLAGVGEQFF.

This clonotype has only a few counts. V gene TRBV5-6 combines with J gene TRBJ1-1, with unresolved D. Per the germline V gene, CDR1 is SGHDT and CDR2 is YYEEEE. This CDR3 contains 14 residues. With 0 bases removed from V and 6 bases from J, the gap between germline ends came to 12 bases. The CDR3 DNA reads TGTGCCAGCAGCTTGGGTTTGGGAGACTCTGAAGCTTTCTTT. Translation gives CASSLGLGDSEAFF.

This clonotype was counted only a few times. The chain couples TRBV27 to TRBJ2-3; 8 bases line up with TRBD2. The ends lost 6 bases at V and 5 bases at J; junction bases unmatched: 10. This CDR3 has 15 residues. CDR1 and CDR2 (germline): MNHEY, SMNVEV (reference sequence). The CDR3 nucleotides are TGTGCCAGCAGCCCTACGGGGGGGGGCAGAGATACGCAGTATTTT. Amino acids: CASSPTGGGRDTQYF.

As concerns this clonotype: The junction and the germline gene differ at one end; a read error may be behind it. V gene TRBV5-5 combines with J gene TRBJ1-2, with D unresolved. This CDR3 comprises 14 residues. The V gene's germline CDR1 is SGHKS and CDR2 YYEKEE (reference sequence). Written as DNA, the CDR3 is TGTGCCAGCAGCTTGCAACTGGAATTTTATGCCTACACCTTC. Translating it yields CASSLQLEFYAYTF. The complete variable domain, with remaining parts taken from reference TRBV5-5 and TRBJ1-2, reads DAGVTQSPTHLIKTRGQQVTLRCSPISGHKSVSWYQQVLGQGPQFIFQYYEKEERGRGNFPDRFSARQFPNYSSELNVNALLLGDSALYLCASSLQLEFYAYTFGSGTRLTVV.

The V and J genes are TRBV7-2 and TRBJ1-1; possible D gene TRBD1, 5 bases. The V gene's germline CDR1 is SGHTA and CDR2 FQGNSA. Trimming stripped 5 bases from V and 11 bases from J, with 18 bases between. This CDR3 contains 13 residues. The DNA for the CDR3 is TGTGCCAGCAGCCTCGGGGCATTGGTATCGGCTTTCTTT. As protein: CASSLGALVSAFF. Full variable domain (rest looked up from reference TRBV7-2 and TRBJ1-1): GAGVSQSPSNKVTEKGKDVELRCDPISGHTALYWYRQSLGQGLEFLIYFQGNSAPDKSGLPSDRFSAERTGGSVSTLTIQRTQQEDSAVYLCASSLGALVSAFFGQGTRLTVV.